The present T cell receptor beta chain was sequenced within a study of T cell changes during pregnancy in multiple sclerosis. Germline-derived CDR1 and CDR2 are SQVTM and ANQGSEA. The CDR3 totals 11 residues. The V and J ends lost 3 bases and 15 bases respectively, with 15 bases between them. Sequenced by immunoSEQ multiplex PCR; TCRdb stores in-frame clones only, minus some. The sample holds around 100,000 clones; 80% to 95% are singletons and the top ten take approximately 2%. The receptor comes from a female donor with multiple sclerosis, enrolled in a pregnancy study. The sample here was peripheral blood, taken after pregnancy. The V call is TRBV29-1, the J call TRBJ2-1; D might be TRBD2 (5 bases). The CDR3 DNA reads as TGCAGCGTTGAGGGTTCGGGGTGGGGGTTCTTC. It yields the protein CSVEGSGWGFF.